The sequence of this TCR beta chain was determined in a study of OX40 agonist ivuxolimab in advanced cancers. The wider study: Patients received ivuxolimab, an agonistic anti-OX40 (CD134) antibody.

Study-wide points: Expanded clones were, on average, more numerous in CD8+ T cells than in CD4+. Doses of 0.1 to 3.0 mg/kg were accompanied by clonal expansion of CD4+ and CD8+ blood T cells by week 6.

TCRdb's copy holds only in-frame clones and misses some; the assay was immunoSEQ multiplex PCR. In the table there are tens of thousands of clones, over 75% of which are singletons. The CDR3 contains 14 residues. The V gene's germline CDR1 is SGDLS and CDR2 YYNGEE. The junction had 7 bases not matched to a gene; V was cut back by 5 bases and J by 2 bases. On this clone: Its antigen is not known.

The origin of this receptor is an adult with an advanced solid tumor such as melanoma, head and neck, liver or kidney cancer. This sample comprised CD4+ or CD8+ T cells sorted from blood, obtained in a trial of the OX40 agonist ivuxolimab. The J gene is TRBJ2-7, the V gene TRBV9; 7 nucleotides agree with TRBD1. This CDR3 is CASSRGGPTYEQYF. Written as DNA, the CDR3 is TGTGCCAGCAGTCGAGGGGGCCCCACCTACGAGCAGTACTTC.